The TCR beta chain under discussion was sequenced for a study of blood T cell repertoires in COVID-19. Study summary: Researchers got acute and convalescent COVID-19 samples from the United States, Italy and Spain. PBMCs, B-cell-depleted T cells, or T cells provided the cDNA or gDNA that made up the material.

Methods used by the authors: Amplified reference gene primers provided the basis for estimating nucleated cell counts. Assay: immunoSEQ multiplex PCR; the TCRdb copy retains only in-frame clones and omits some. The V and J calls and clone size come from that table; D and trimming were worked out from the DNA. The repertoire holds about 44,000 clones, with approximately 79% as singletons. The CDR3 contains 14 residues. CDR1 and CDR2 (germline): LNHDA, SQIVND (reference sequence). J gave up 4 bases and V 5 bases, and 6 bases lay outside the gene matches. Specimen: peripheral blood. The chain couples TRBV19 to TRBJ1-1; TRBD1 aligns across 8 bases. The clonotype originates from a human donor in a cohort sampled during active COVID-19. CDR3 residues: CASSAGQGATEAFF. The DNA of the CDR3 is TGTGCCAGTAGTGCCGGACAGGGCGCCACTGAAGCTTTCTTT. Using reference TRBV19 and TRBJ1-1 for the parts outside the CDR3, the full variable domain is DGGITQSPKYLFRKEGQNVTLSCEQNLNHDAMYWYRQDPGQGLRLIYYSQIVNDFQKGDIAEGYSVSREKKESFPLTVTSAQKNPTAFYLCASSAGQGATEAFFGQGTRLTVV.